The 2 T cell receptor beta chains in this list originate from one sample, sequenced in a study of blood T cell repertoires in COVID-19. The table came from immunoSEQ multiplex PCR; TCRdb's copy has only in-frame clones and leaves some out. The sample holds hundreds of thousands of clones, 87% seen once. The sequenced sample was peripheral blood. These receptors were taken from a young man with active or convalescent COVID-19.

The J gene is TRBJ2-1, the V gene TRBV28; unclear D gene. V shed 2 bases and J shed 9 bases, with 8 bases lying between them. Per the germline V gene, CDR1 is MDHEN and CDR2 is SYDVKM. This CDR3 has 12 residues. CDR3 coding DNA: TGTGCCAGCAGTTTAAACGGTCTTGAGCAGTTCTTC. Protein product: CASSLNGLEQFF.

This clone was counted once. CDR3 protein: CATTPGQGYQPQHF. CDR3 DNA: TGTGCCACCACCCCGGGACAGGGATATCAGCCCCAGCATTTT. The chain is built from TRBV15 and TRBJ1-5; 9 bases are a match to TRBD1. The germline gives CDR1 LNHNV, CDR2 YYDKDF (reference sequence). V dropped 7 bases and J dropped 5; count of bases not matched to a gene: 6. The CDR3 runs to 14 residues.